A selection of T cell receptor beta chains follows, all from one sample in a study of T cells in Graves' hyperthyroidism and ophthalmopathy. In TCRdb, the multiplex PCR reads were re-called with MiXCR into one record per CDR3 protein. In the table there are 250,000 to 400,000 distinct CDR3 sequences, around 15% of which are singletons. The sequenced sample consisted of blood. The receptors shown here come from a woman between 40 and 55 years old with Graves' ophthalmopathy. Both conserved end residues are part of each CDR3. The D gene is left open where the match is weak. The size field is filled for only some rows; it gives once, few, many or a size class.

TRBJ1-1,-,many,TRBV28,CASNPSSGTVNTEAFF,TGTGCCAGCAACCCTTCATCCGGGACGGTGAACACTGAAGCTTTCTTT
TRBJ1-1,-,-,TRBV7-2,CASSLLSPRATEAFF,TGTGCCAGCAGCTTATTATCACCCCGGGCAACTGAAGCTTTCTTT
TRBJ2-1,TRBD2,-,TRBV3-1,CASSQEGLAGNEQFF,TGTGCCAGCAGCCAAGAAGGGCTAGCGGGCAATGAGCAGTTCTTC
TRBJ1-4,-,many,TRBV29-1,CSGHGRGEKLFF,TGCAGCGGCCATGGTCGCGGGGAAAAACTGTTTTTT
TRBJ1-6,-,-,TRBV5-1,CASNAGGNNSPLHF,TGCGCCAGCAATGCGGGCGGTAATAATTCACCCCTCCACTTT
TRBJ2-2,TRBD2,many,TRBV2,CASSGASGGEGELFF,TGTGCCAGCAGTGGGGCTAGCGGGGGCGAGGGGGAGCTGTTTTTT
TRBJ2-1,TRBD2,many,TRBV6-1,CASAKGLAVDEQFF,TGTGCCAGCGCTAAAGGCCTAGCGGTGGATGAGCAGTTCTTC
TRBJ1-2,-,many,TRBV5-1,CASSSHRGDYGYTF,TGCGCCAGCAGCTCCCACCGGGGGGACTATGGCTACACCTTC
TRBJ1-5,-,-,TRBV2,CASSYRDGNQPQHF,TGTGCCAGCAGTTACAGGGACGGCAATCAGCCCCAGCATTTT
TRBJ2-1,TRBD2,many,TRBV2,CASSVSSGANNEQFF,TGTGCCAGCAGTGTGTCGAGCGGGGCAAACAATGAGCAGTTCTTC
TRBJ2-4,-,-,TRBV20-1,CSARREYIQYF,TGCAGTGCTAGAAGGGAGTACATTCAGTACTTC
TRBJ1-2,TRBD1,many,TRBV11-2,CASSRTGQDGYTF,TGTGCCAGCAGCCGGACAGGTCAAGATGGCTACACCTTC
TRBJ2-1,TRBD2,many,TRBV6-2/TRBV6-3,CASSPSSGPGWNEQFF,TGTGCCAGCAGCCCTTCTAGCGGGCCTGGGTGGAATGAGCAGTTCTTC
TRBJ2-3,-,few,TRBV11-3,CASSLVWKDTQYF,TGTGCCAGCAGCTTAGTATGGAAAGATACGCAGTATTTT
TRBJ2-3,-,-,TRBV20-1,CSAADEDTQYF,TGCAGTGCTGCGGATGAAGATACGCAGTATTTT
TRBJ2-1,-,many,TRBV7-8,CASSLGVGSYNEQFF,TGTGCCAGCAGCTTAGGGGTGGGAAGTTACAATGAGCAGTTCTTC
TRBJ2-1,-,many,TRBV20-1,CSARPYHPEQFF,TGCAGTGCTAGGCCATATCACCCGGAGCAGTTCTTC
TRBJ1-5,-,many,TRBV15,CATSRAQGGQPQHF,TGTGCCACCAGCAGAGCCCAGGGAGGTCAGCCCCAGCATTTT
TRBJ2-6,-,many,TRBV27,CASSGSGANVLTF,TGTGCCAGCAGTGGATCAGGGGCCAACGTCCTGACTTTC
TRBJ2-5,-,many,TRBV19,CASSIDLEETQYF,TGTGCCAGTAGTATAGATTTGGAAGAGACCCAGTACTTC
TRBJ1-1,TRBD1,many,TRBV6-1,CASRGDSSNTEAFF,TGTGCCAGCAGGGGGGACAGTTCGAACACTGAAGCTTTCTTT
TRBJ1-1,-,many,TRBV9,CASSVEPGGGRKAFF,TGTGCCAGCAGCGTAGAGCCAGGAGGAGGGAGAAAAGCTTTCTTT
TRBJ2-5,-,-,TRBV6-1,CASSPAQGETQYF,TGTGCCAGCAGTCCGGCCCAGGGGGAGACCCAGTACTTC
TRBJ1-2,TRBD1,-,TRBV6-6,CASSYSRTGGGYGYTF,TGTGCCAGCAGTTACTCTAGGACAGGGGGCGGCTATGGCTACACCTTC
TRBJ1-1,-,many,TRBV29-1,CSVELGRAAAFF,TGCAGCGTTGAGCTCGGCAGGGCGGCGGCTTTCTTT
TRBJ2-1,TRBD2,many,TRBV7-2,CASSLTLTSGRNGNEQFF,TGTGCCAGCAGCCTAACCCTGACTAGCGGGAGAAATGGGAATGAGCAGTTCTTC
TRBJ2-7,-,many,TRBV6-2/TRBV6-3,CASSTPGRGYEQYF,TGTGCCAGCAGTACCCCGGGGAGGGGGTACGAGCAGTACTTC
TRBJ1-5,TRBD1,few,TRBV19,CASSIYTGGGNQPQHF,TGTGCCAGTAGTATTTATACAGGGGGCGGCAATCAGCCCCAGCATTTT
TRBJ2-4,-,many,TRBV2,CASSPTRGIQYF,TGTGCCAGCAGTCCTACCAGGGGCATTCAGTACTTC
TRBJ2-3,TRBD2,many,TRBV5-6,CASSSGGFGTDTQYF,TGTGCCAGCAGCAGCGGGGGATTCGGCACAGATACGCAGTATTTT
TRBJ1-5,-,many,TRBV7-8,CASSLAPGHLNQPQHF,TGTGCCAGCAGCTTAGCTCCGGGACACCTAAATCAGCCCCAGCATTTT
TRBJ2-1,-,many,TRBV7-2,CASSQRQKNNEQFF,TGTGCCAGCAGCCAAAGACAGAAAAACAATGAGCAGTTCTTC
TRBJ2-1,TRBD1,-,TRBV28,CASSFRDRNNERFF,TGTGCCAGCAGTTTCCGGGACAGAAACAATGAGCGGTTCTTC
TRBJ2-3,-,few,TRBV29-1,CSVRTTLPDTQYF,TGCAGCGTTCGGACTACCCTCCCAGATACGCAGTATTTT
TRBJ1-2,-,-,TRBV12-3/TRBV12-4,CASSFALNYGYTF,TGTGCCAGCAGTTTTGCCTTAAACTATGGCTACACCTTC
TRBJ2-3,-,few,TRBV5-1,CASSLASSGELAVRADTQYF,TGCGCCAGCAGCTTGGCCTCCTCCGGGGAACTTGCGGTCCGGGCAGATACGCAGTATTTT
TRBJ2-7,TRBD1,many,TRBV27,CASSRGQGGYEQYF,TGTGCCAGCAGCCGCGGACAGGGGGGCTACGAGCAGTACTTC
TRBJ1-1,-,-,TRBV9,CASSVHNRDLAFF,TGTGCCAGCAGCGTACATAATCGGGACTTGGCTTTCTTT
TRBJ1-1,-,-,TRBV20-1,CSARGGLSHTEAFF,TGCAGTGCTAGAGGGGGCCTATCACACACTGAAGCTTTCTTT
TRBJ1-2,-,-,TRBV10-3,CAISESPGDTYGYTF,TGTGCCATCAGTGAGAGCCCCGGCGACACCTATGGCTACACCTTC
TRBJ2-1,TRBD2,many,TRBV11-3,CASTPPGLANEQFF,TGTGCCAGCACCCCACCGGGACTAGCGAATGAGCAGTTCTTC
TRBJ2-6,-,many,TRBV28,CASIKGGAGANVLTF,TGTGCCAGCATTAAGGGGGGCGCTGGGGCCAACGTCCTGACTTTC
TRBJ2-1,-,many,TRBV2,CASRPSASFNEQFF,TGTGCCAGCCGACCGTCGGCTAGTTTCAATGAGCAGTTCTTC
TRBJ2-2,TRBD2,many,TRBV6-1,CASSEAQGLAGIFVTGELFF,TGTGCCAGCAGTGAAGCGCAGGGACTAGCGGGAATATTTGTCACCGGGGAGCTGTTTTTT
TRBJ2-7,-,many,TRBV19,CASSINRRGSYEQYF,TGTGCCAGTAGTATCAACAGACGGGGCTCCTACGAGCAGTACTTC
TRBJ2-3,-,many,TRBV20-1,CSARDTTARADTQYF,TGCAGTGCTAGAGATACAACTGCACGGGCAGATACGCAGTATTTT
TRBJ2-7,-,-,TRBV20-1,CSARAAKADSSYEQYF,TGCAGTGCGAGAGCGGCAAAAGCGGATAGCTCCTACGAGCAGTACTTC
TRBJ2-2,-,many,TRBV2,CASRSQGSGELFF,TGTGCCAGCAGATCACAGGGTTCCGGGGAGCTGTTTTTT
TRBJ2-7,-,-,TRBV6-1,CASRFNRDHEYEQYF,TGTGCCAGCAGGTTCAATAGGGACCATGAATACGAGCAGTACTTC
TRBJ2-5,-,many,TRBV28,CASSFRYLQETQYF,TGTGCCAGCAGTTTTAGGTACCTCCAAGAGACCCAGTACTTC
TRBJ1-4,-,-,TRBV5-5,CASSYTGTSEKLFF,TGTGCCAGCAGCTATACAGGGACGAGTGAAAAACTGTTTTTT